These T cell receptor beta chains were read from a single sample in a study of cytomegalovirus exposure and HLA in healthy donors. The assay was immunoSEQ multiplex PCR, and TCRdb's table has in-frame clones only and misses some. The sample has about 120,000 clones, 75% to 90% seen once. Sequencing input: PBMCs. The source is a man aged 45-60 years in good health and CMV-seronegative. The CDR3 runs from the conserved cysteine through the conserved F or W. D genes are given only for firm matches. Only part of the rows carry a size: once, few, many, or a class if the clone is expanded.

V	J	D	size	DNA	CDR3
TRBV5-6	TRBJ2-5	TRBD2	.	TGTGCCAGCAGCCATTCAGGACTAGCGGGAGGGCCCCGAGAGACCCAGTACTTC	CASSHSGLAGGPRETQYF
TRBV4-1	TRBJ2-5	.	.	TGCGCCAGCAGCCAAGATCAAGACAGGATCCCCGGGGTGGCCCAGTACTTC	CASSQDQDRIPGVAQYF
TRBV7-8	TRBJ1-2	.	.	TGTGCCAGCAGCTTAGAGCCCCTGTCGGGCTACACCTTC	CASSLEPLSGYTF
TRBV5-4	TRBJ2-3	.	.	TGTGCCAGCAGCTCACAGGGAACAGATACGCAGTATTTT	CASSSQGTDTQYF
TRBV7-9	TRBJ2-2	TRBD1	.	TGTGCCAGCAGCTCCCGGGACAGGGGGATCGGGGAGCTGTTTTTT	CASSSRDRGIGELFF
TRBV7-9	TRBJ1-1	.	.	TGTGCCAGCAGCTTACGGTCACGGAACACTGAAGCTTTCTTT	CASSLRSRNTEAFF
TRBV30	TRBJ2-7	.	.	TGTGCCTGGAGCCATACACCAGGGGCATCCTACGAGCAGTACTTC	CAWSHTPGASYEQYF
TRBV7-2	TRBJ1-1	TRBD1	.	TGTGCCAGCAGCCCATTTCCCAGGGGGCGAACTGAAGCTTTCTTT	CASSPFPRGRTEAFF
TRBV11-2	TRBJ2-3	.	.	TGTGCCAGCAGCTCCCCCCGGGAGTTGGGATCAAGCACAGATACGCAGTATTTT	CASSSPRELGSSTDTQYF
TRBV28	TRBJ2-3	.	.	TGTGCCAGCAGTTTGGGGGGGCTTCGAACAGATACGCAGTATTTT	CASSLGGLRTDTQYF
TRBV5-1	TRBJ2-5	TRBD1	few	TGCGCCAGCAGCCAGGGGGAAGAGACCCAGTACTTC	CASSQGEETQYF
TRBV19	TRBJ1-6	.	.	TGTGCCTGGGGGGGGTCCAGGGCCCCTAATTCACCCCTCCACTTT	CAWGGSRAPNSPLHF
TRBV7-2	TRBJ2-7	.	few	TGTGCCAGCAGCCCAGTTGGGGGGTTCTACGAGCAGTACTTC	CASSPVGGFYEQYF
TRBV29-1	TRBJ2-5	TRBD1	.	TGCAGCGTTGACGGGAGCGGGCCGGGACAGGGTCAAGAGACCCAGTACTTC	CSVDGSGPGQGQETQYF
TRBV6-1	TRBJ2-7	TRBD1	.	TGTGCCAGCACCTATGAGGGACAGGGCTACGAGCAGTACTTC	CASTYEGQGYEQYF
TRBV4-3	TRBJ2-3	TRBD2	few	TGCGCCAGCAGCCAAGATCTTGAGACTAGCGGTGGCACAGATACGCAGTATTTT	CASSQDLETSGGTDTQYF
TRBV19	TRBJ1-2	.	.	TGTGCCAGCACCGGGACGGGGGGCTATGGCTACACCTTC	CASTGTGGYGYTF
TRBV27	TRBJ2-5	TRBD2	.	TGTGCCAGCAGTCCTACTCTAGCGGGAATTTGGGAGACCCAGTACTTC	CASSPTLAGIWETQYF
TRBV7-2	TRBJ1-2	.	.	TGTGCCAGCAGCTCAACGTTGGCAGGGTGGACCTTC	CASSSTLAGWTF
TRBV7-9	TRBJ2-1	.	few	TGTGCCAGCAGCTTAGGACAGATTTACAATGAGCAGTTCTTC	CASSLGQIYNEQFF
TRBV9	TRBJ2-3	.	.	TGTGCCAGCAGCGTACAGGTTTTCACAGATACGCAGTATTTT	CASSVQVFTDTQYF
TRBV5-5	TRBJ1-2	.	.	TGTGCCAGCAGCCCGTACAGCAGGGCGGATGGCTACACCTTC	CASSPYSRADGYTF
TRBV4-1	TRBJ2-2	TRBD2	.	TGCGCCAGCAGCCAGCGGCTAGCGGGCTTCACCGGGGAGCTGTTTTTT	CASSQRLAGFTGELFF
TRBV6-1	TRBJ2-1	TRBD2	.	TGTGCCAGCAGTGCCACCAGCGGGAGCCCCCGGAATGAGCAGTTCTTC	CASSATSGSPRNEQFF
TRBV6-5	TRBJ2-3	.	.	TGTGCCAGCAGTACTACCTCGACCCGCACAGATACGCAGTATTTT	CASSTTSTRTDTQYF
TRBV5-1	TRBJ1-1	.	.	TGCGCCAGCAGCTTGGTTGGGGCAGCAACTTTTGAAGCTTTCTTT	CASSLVGAATFEAFF
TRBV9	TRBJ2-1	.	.	TGTGCCAGCAGCGTCGAGGGGGTTGAGCAGTTCTTC	CASSVEGVEQFF
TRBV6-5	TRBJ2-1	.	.	TGTGCCAGCCGACGGGTAGCTTTTGATGAGCAGTTCTTC	CASRRVAFDEQFF
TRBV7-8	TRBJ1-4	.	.	TGTGCCAGCAGCTTAAGTATTTTGCGTAATGAAAAACTGTTTTTT	CASSLSILRNEKLFF
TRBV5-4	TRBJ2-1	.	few	TGTGCCAGCAGCCCGGAAAGGGACTTCTTCAATGAGCAGTTCTTC	CASSPERDFFNEQFF
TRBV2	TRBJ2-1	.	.	TGTGCCAGCAGGGCCCGAGCGACGGCCCTGGATTACAATGAGCAGTTCTTC	CASRARATALDYNEQFF
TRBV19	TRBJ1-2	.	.	TGTGCCAGTAGCACCTCCCTGGGCCGGACAGCCTTCGGGGGCTACACCTTC	CASSTSLGRTAFGGYTF
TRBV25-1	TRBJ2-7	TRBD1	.	TGTGCCACGACAGGGGACCCCTACGAGCAGTACTTC	CATTGDPYEQYF
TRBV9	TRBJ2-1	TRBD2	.	TGTGCCAGCAGCGTTAGCGGGAGTGGCAGGGATGAGCAGTTCTTC	CASSVSGSGRDEQFF
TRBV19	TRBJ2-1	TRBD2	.	TGTGCCAGCACGGGACTAGCGGGGGGCTACGAGCAGTTCTTC	CASTGLAGGYEQFF
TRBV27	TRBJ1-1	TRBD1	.	TGTGCCAGCAGTTCTCAGACAGGGACCGGGGCTGAAGCTTTCTTT	CASSSQTGTGAEAFF
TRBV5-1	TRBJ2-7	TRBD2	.	TGCGCCAGCAGCTCGGCGGGGGTTCCCTACGAGCAGTACTTC	CASSSAGVPYEQYF
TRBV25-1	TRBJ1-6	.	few	TGTGCCAGCAGTGAAGTCGGGGTTTCTCAGTCACCCCTCCACTTT	CASSEVGVSQSPLHF
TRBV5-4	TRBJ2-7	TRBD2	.	TGTGCCAGCAGCCCCGGGGGGACCTCCTACGAGCAGTACTTC	CASSPGGTSYEQYF
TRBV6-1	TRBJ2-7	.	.	TGTGCCAGCAGTGAAATTGGAGTCTACGAGCAGTACTTC	CASSEIGVYEQYF
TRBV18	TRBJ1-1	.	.	TGTGCCAGCTCACCACGGGGGGAGATGAACACTGAAGCTTTCTTT	CASSPRGEMNTEAFF
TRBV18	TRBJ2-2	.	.	TGTGCCAGCTCACCTTTCGGGGGGAACACCGGGGAGCTGTTTTTT	CASSPFGGNTGELFF
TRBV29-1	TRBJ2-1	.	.	TGCAGCGTTGTAGCTCGAGAAGTCAGTGAGCAGTTCTTC	CSVVAREVSEQFF
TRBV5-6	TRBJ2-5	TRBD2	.	TGTGCCAGCAGCTTGTTTAGCGGGAACCCCCAAGAGACCCAGTACTTC	CASSLFSGNPQETQYF